This TCR beta chain derives from a study of a mutant IDH1 vaccine in newly diagnosed glioma. Notes on this clone: Its antigen is not identified.

Some clones are missing from TCRdb's copy, which holds only in-frame ones; the method was immunoSEQ multiplex PCR. The sample comprises roughly 74,000 clones, around 85% of which are singletons, and roughly 2% rests with the top ten. Regarding time point: week 23, last vaccination. Alongside topical imiquimod, each dose of vaccine comprised 300 ug of mutant IDH1 20-mer peptide. The sequence was obtained from a man aged 25 to 40 with glioma. Some clones in this sample may be carry-over from other donors' samples. The input for sequencing was PBMCs, taken from a glioma patient whose treatment included an IDH1 peptide vaccine.

Written as DNA, the CDR3 is TGTGCCAGTAGTTCGCCCCTATTAACAGGGCGGCGTGGCTACACCTTC. Translation: CASSSPLLTGRRGYTF. V gene TRBV19 combines with J gene TRBJ1-2; tentatively, D is TRBD1 (6 bases). CDR3 size: 16 residues. V lost 5 bases and J 7 bases, leaving 23 bases between the germline ends. Germline-derived CDR1 and CDR2 are LNHDA and SQIVND (reference sequence).